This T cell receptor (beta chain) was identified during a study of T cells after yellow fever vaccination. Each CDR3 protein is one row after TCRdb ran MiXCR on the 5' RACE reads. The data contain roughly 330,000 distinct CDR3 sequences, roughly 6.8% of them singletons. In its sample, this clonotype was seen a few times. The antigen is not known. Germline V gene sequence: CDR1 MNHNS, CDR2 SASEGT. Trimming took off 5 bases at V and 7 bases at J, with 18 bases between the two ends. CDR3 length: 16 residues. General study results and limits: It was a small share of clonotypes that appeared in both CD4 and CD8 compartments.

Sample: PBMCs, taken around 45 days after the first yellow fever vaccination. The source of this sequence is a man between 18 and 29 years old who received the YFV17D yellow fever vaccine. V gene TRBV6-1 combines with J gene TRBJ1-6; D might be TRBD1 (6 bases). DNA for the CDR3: TGTGCCAGCAGTCGCCCGCGACAGGCGGTCAATTCACCCCTCCACTTT. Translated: CASSRPRQAVNSPLHF.